Shown below are 30 T cell receptor beta chains from a single sample sequenced in a study of blood T cell repertoires in COVID-19. The repertoire was sequenced with immunoSEQ multiplex PCR; TCRdb's copy has only in-frame clones and lacks some. Altogether more than 200,000 clones are present, under 90% being singletons, with the ten largest covering roughly a tenth. The sequencing sample was made of peripheral blood. The origin of the receptors is a woman older than 75 with COVID-19, enrolled during active disease.

The chain combines TRBV27 with TRBJ1-5; D is unresolved. Per germline, CDR1 MNHEY and CDR2 SMNVEV (reference sequence). V lost 5 bases and J 0 bases, leaving 23 bases between the germline ends. CDR3 length: 19 amino acids. The CDR3 DNA sequence: TGTGCCAGCAGTCCCCGTATCGTGGGAGGGAGGTATAGCAATCAGCCCCAGCATTTT. Protein: CASSPRIVGGRYSNQPQHF.

The chain uses TRBV5-1 and TRBJ2-1; TRBD2 might be the D (7 bases). V lost 4 bases and J 6 bases, leaving 14 bases between the germline ends. The CDR3 contains 14 residues. In germline, CDR1 is SGHRS, CDR2 YFSETQ. CDR3 loop: CASSEGGRVNEQFF. Here the CDR3 DNA reads TGCGCCAGCAGCGAGGGGGGGCGAGTCAATGAGCAGTTCTTC. Full variable domain (remainder filled in from reference TRBV5-1 and TRBJ2-1): KAGVTQTPRYLIKTRGQQVTLSCSPISGHRSVSWYQQTPGQGLQFLFEYFSETQRNKGNFPGRFSGRQFSNSRSEMNVSTLELGDSALYLCASSEGGRVNEQFFGPGTRLTVL.

V gene TRBV3-1 (or the pseudogene TRBV3-2) combines with J gene TRBJ1-3; TRBD1 matches at 7 bases. With 4 bases clipped from V and 4 bases from J, the junction kept 7 bases outside the gene matches. Germline V gives CDR1 LGHDT, CDR2 YNNKEL (reference sequence). The CDR3 is 15 amino acids. This CDR3 reads CASSPTLQGGNTIYF. As DNA, the CDR3 is TGTGCCAGCAGCCCCACACTACAGGGGGGAAACACCATATATTTT.

V and J are TRBV18 and TRBJ2-1; weak D call: TRBD1 (6 bases). V was cut by 3 bases and J by 0 bases, with 9 bases left in between. This CDR3 has 15 residues. Germline V lookup: CDR1 KGHSH, CDR2 LQKENI. The CDR3 DNA follows: TGTGCCAGCTCACCTGGACAGAGCTCCTACAATGAGCAGTTCTTC. This sequence encodes CASSPGQSSYNEQFF. Filled out from reference TRBV18 and TRBJ2-1, the complete variable domain reads NAGVMQNPRHLVRRRGQEARLRCSPMKGHSHVYWYRQLPEEGLKFMVYLQKENIIDESGMPKERFSAEFPKEGPSILRIQQVVRGDSAAYFCASSPGQSSYNEQFFGPGTRLTVL.

This rearrangement joins TRBV2 to TRBJ2-7, with a possible D match to TRBD1 (5 bases). This CDR3 is 13 amino acids long. Germline values: CDR1 SNHLY, CDR2 FYNNEI. Trimming pared 5 bases from V and 3 bases from J, leaving 11 bases between. The CDR3 bases are TGTGCCAGCAGTAGTCCAGGGTACTACGAGCAGTACTTC. This encodes CASSSPGYYEQYF.

The table lists this clone with a few counts. The chain carries TRBV30 and TRBJ1-2; tentative D call: TRBD1 (5 bases). The V end was cut by 1 base, the J end by 3 bases, with 9 bases between. This CDR3 has 13 residues. The germline V gene encodes CDR1 GTSNPN and CDR2 SVGIG (reference sequence). The CDR3 nucleotides read TGTGCCTGGAGTGCAGGGAGGTACTATGGCTACACCTTC. Translation: CAWSAGRYYGYTF.

The chain uses TRBV4-3 and TRBJ2-7, with TRBD2 matching over 7 bases. V lost 3 bases, J lost 7 bases, and 3 bases stayed unmatched. Germline assignment: CDR1 LGHNA and CDR2 YSLEER. The CDR3 totals 12 residues. In DNA, the CDR3 is TGCGCCAGCAGCCAGGGGGGAGGGGAGCAGTACTTC. It specifies CASSQGGGEQYF.

The chain has TRBV24-1 and TRBJ1-2; D gene ambiguous. Germline CDR1 and CDR2: KGHDR and SFDVKD. The CDR3 spans 14 residues. V dropped 1 base and J dropped 0 bases, with 5 bases sitting between them. The CDR3: CATSDFVTNYGYTF. In nucleotides, the CDR3 is TGTGCCACCAGTGATTTTGTAACTAACTATGGCTACACCTTC.

V and J are TRBV12-2 and TRBJ2-1; TRBD1, the table's D call, was not compared with the DNA. TRBV12-2 is a pseudogene segment. The CDR3 runs 17 residues. The CDR3 here is CASRLDQGKIPYNEQFF. The CDR3 bases are TGTGCAAGTCGCTTAGATCAGGGGAAGATTCCCTACAATGAGCAGTTCTTC.

This clone appeared a single time. The chain has TRBV5-1 and TRBJ2-5, with 7 bases lining up with TRBD2. CDR3 length equals 16 residues. In germline, CDR1 is SGHRS, CDR2 YFSETQ. Trimming at V came to 4 bases and at J to 3 bases, leaving 12 bases not matched to a gene. The DNA of the CDR3 is TGCGCCAGCAGCGCGTCCGGGACTACGTCCAAAGAGACCCAGTACTTC. It yields the protein CASSASGTTSKETQYF.

V gene TRBV12-2 combines with J gene TRBJ1-4. TRBV12-2 is termed a pseudogene. CDR3 length: 16 amino acids. CDR3 in amino acids: CASRIDNDATNEKLFF. DNA of the CDR3: TGTGCAAGTCGTATAGATAATGATGCAACTAATGAAAAACTGTTTTTT.

The V gene is TRBV13, the J gene TRBJ1-4; D ambiguous. Per germline, CDR1 PRHDT and CDR2 FYEKMQ (reference sequence). V was clipped by 4 bases and J by 11 bases, with 14 bases between them. The CDR3 is 13 amino acids. The CDR3 sequence: CASSSGEGLKLFF. CDR3 in DNA: TGTGCCAGCAGCTCCGGGGAAGGGCTGAAACTGTTTTTT.

The rearrangement links TRBV5-6 to TRBJ1-4; no clear D. The length of the CDR3 is 14 residues. CDR1 is SGHDT and CDR2 is YYEEEE in the germline V gene. Trimming took off 4 bases at V and 7 bases at J, with 14 bases between the two ends. CDR3 coding DNA: TGTGCCAGCAGCACTAGAGGGCGCGGTGAAAAACTGTTTTTT. It translates to CASSTRGRGEKLFF.

This chain joins TRBV9 and TRBJ1-6, with D possibly TRBD1 on 6 matching bases. CDR1 is SGDLS, CDR2 YYNGEE, per germline. CDR3 length: 14 residues. V lost 4 bases and J 9 bases, leaving 14 bases between the germline ends. CDR3 sequence (DNA): TGTGCCAGCAGCCCGCGGACAGTTTCTTCACCCCTCCACTTT. This codes for CASSPRTVSSPLHF.

V usage is TRBV30 and J usage is TRBJ1-2; 7 bases are a match to TRBD1. The V segment lost 1 base and the J segment 7 bases; nucleotides outside the gene matches: 12. The CDR3 is made up of 15 amino acids. CDR1 is GTSNPN and CDR2 is SVGIG in the germline V gene (reference sequence). CDR3 coding DNA: TGTGCCTGGAGTGCCCCGGACAGGCAAAGAGGTGGCTACACCTTC. Its protein is CAWSAPDRQRGGYTF.

This clone has just one count. The genes are TRBV19 and TRBJ1-3, with D tentatively TRBD1 (5 bases). The CDR3 extends over 15 amino acids. Germline-derived CDR1 and CDR2 are LNHDA and SQIVND (reference sequence). The germline V and J ends were trimmed by 5 bases and 5 bases, with 16 bases remaining between them. The CDR3 nucleotides are TGTGCCAGTAGTCGTCAGGGATTATCGAGAAACACCATATATTTT. Translating it yields CASSRQGLSRNTIYF.

The chain recombines TRBV10-3 with TRBJ1-5, with D possibly TRBD1 on 5 matching bases. CDR1 and CDR2 (germline): ENHRY, SYGVKD. This CDR3 has 13 amino acids. Trimming removed 2 bases at V and 4 bases at J, with 6 bases between. The CDR3 bases are TGTGCCATCAGTGAGGACAGAAATCAGCCCCAGCATTTT. Translated, it gives CAISEDRNQPQHF.

CDR3 DNA sequence: TGTGCCAGCAGTCCTCAGGGGTCTGGCTACACCTTC. It encodes CASSPQGSGYTF. The gene calls are TRBV2 and TRBJ1-2; tentative D call: TRBD1 (6 bases). CDR1 is SNHLY and CDR2 is FYNNEI in the germline V gene. V was clipped by 5 bases and J by 7 bases, with 11 bases between them. CDR3 length equals 12 residues.

A single count supports this clone. The CDR3 DNA reads TGCGCCAGCAGCTTGGACAGGGTCTCTGGAAACACCATATATTTT. Its translation is CASSLDRVSGNTIYF. This chain joins TRBV5-1 and TRBJ1-3, with D possibly TRBD1 on 6 matching bases. Germline CDR1 reads SGHRS; CDR2 reads YFSETQ. V lost 0 bases, J lost 0 bases, and 7 bases lay in between. The CDR3 totals 15 residues.

The DNA of the CDR3 is TGTGCCAGCAGAGTGGGACAGGGAGAGAGCTCCTATAATTCACCCCTCCACTTT. Residues: CASRVGQGESSYNSPLHF. V gene TRBV2 combines with J gene TRBJ1-6, with 9 bases that match TRBD1. The CDR3 extends over 18 amino acids. The germline CDR1 and CDR2 sequences are SNHLY and FYNNEI. The ends lost 6 bases at V and 0 bases at J; junction bases unmatched: 9.

The rearrangement uses TRBV19 and TRBJ2-5; TRBD2 aligns across 10 bases. In germline, CDR1 is LNHDA, CDR2 SQIVND (reference sequence). CDR3 size: 14 residues. V shed 6 bases, J shed 5 bases, and the junction held 6 bases outside the gene matches. CDR3 nucleotides: TGTGCCAGTAGCCAAGCGGGGGGGTGGGAGACCCAGTACTTC. Translating gives CASSQAGGWETQYF.

V and J are TRBV29-1 and TRBJ2-3; 9 nucleotides match TRBD2. V shed 6 bases, J shed 2 bases, and the junction held 9 bases outside the gene matches. This CDR3 has 15 amino acids. In germline, CDR1 is SQVTM, CDR2 ANQGSEA. The CDR3, as DNA: TGCAGCGTGCAAGGGGCTAGCGGGGACACAGATACGCAGTATTTT. It translates to CSVQGASGDTDTQYF.

The chain combines TRBV19 with TRBJ2-7; 7 bases agree with TRBD1. With 5 bases clipped from V and 6 bases from J, the junction kept 7 bases outside the gene matches. Germline V gene lookup returns CDR1 LNHDA and CDR2 SQIVND (reference sequence). This CDR3 is 13 amino acids long. The CDR3 DNA sequence: TGTGCCAGTAGTCCTCGAGGGGACAGCGAGCAGTACGTC. Residues: CASSPRGDSEQYV.

This clone was counted a few times. This sequence joins TRBV7-2 and TRBJ1-2; no definite D call. V lost 3 bases and J lost 6, with 14 bases in between. The CDR3 has 14 residues. Germline V gene data show CDR1 as SGHTA and CDR2 as FQGNSA. CDR3 coding DNA: TGTGCCAGCAGCTTTGGCAGCTTTAGCGATGGCTACACCTTC. Translated: CASSFGSFSDGYTF.

The chain joins TRBV7-2 to TRBJ2-5; 11 bases line up with TRBD2. Germline assignment: CDR1 SGHTA and CDR2 FQGNSA. The CDR3 has 15 amino acids. V shed 4 bases, J shed 2 bases, and the junction held 3 bases outside the gene matches. The CDR3 sequence is CASSSRLAGQETQYF. CDR3 nucleotides: TGTGCCAGCAGCTCACGACTAGCGGGGCAAGAGACCCAGTACTTC.

CDR3: CASSAGRTQETQYF. The CDR3 nucleotides read TGTGCCAGCTCGGCAGGCAGGACTCAAGAGACCCAGTACTTC. The chain is built from TRBV18 and TRBJ2-5; maybe TRBD2 (5 bases). The CDR3 covers 14 residues. Deletions cut 6 bases from V and 2 bases from J, with 13 bases between. Germline V CDR1 and CDR2: KGHSH, LQKENI.

This clone was detected only once. The V and J genes are TRBV5-1 and TRBJ2-7, with 12 bases fitting TRBD2. Germline-derived CDR1 and CDR2 are SGHRS and YFSETQ. Unmatched junction bases numbered 4, after V lost 4 bases and J lost 2 bases. CDR3 size: 15 residues. The CDR3, as DNA: TGCGCCAGCAGCCCCTCTAGCGGGGGGGCCTACGAGCAGTACTTC. Amino acids: CASSPSSGGAYEQYF.

The rearrangement uses TRBV4-1 and TRBJ1-1; 7 nucleotides match TRBD1. Trimming at V came to 6 bases and at J to 1 base, leaving 5 bases not matched to a gene. Germline CDR1 MGHRA, CDR2 YSYEKL. The CDR3 runs 14 residues. The CDR3 DNA reads TGCGCCAGCAGGGCTGGGACAGCGAACACTGAAGCTTTCTTT. Its translation: CASRAGTANTEAFF.

This sequence joins TRBV6-2 or TRBV6-3 and TRBJ1-1, with 7 bases fitting TRBD1. Germline assignment: CDR1 MNHEY and CDR2 SVGEGT. This CDR3 is 15 amino acids long. With V trimmed by 0 bases and J by 4 bases, 5 bases remained unmatched. Here the CDR3 DNA reads TGTGCCAGCAGTTACTCGAGAGGGGGCGTCACTGAAGCTTTCTTT. It yields the protein CASSYSRGGVTEAFF.

The rearrangement joins TRBV6-1 to TRBJ1-5, with D unresolved. V shed 2 bases and J shed 7 bases, with 9 bases lying between them. The CDR3 loop spans 13 amino acids. Germline values: CDR1 MNHNS, CDR2 SASEGT. CDR3 DNA: TGTGCCAGCAGTGAATCCCCGCGGCAGCCCCAGCATTTT. Protein product: CASSESPRQPQHF.